This T cell receptor (beta chain) was found in a study of blood T cell repertoires in COVID-19. As for the study in general: Sites in the United States, Italy and Spain provided acute and convalescent COVID-19 samples. From T cells, B-cell-depleted T cells, or PBMCs came the material, which was cDNA or gDNA.

Authors' analysis steps: Reference gene primer amplification gave estimated nucleated cell counts. TCRdb's copy holds only in-frame clones and misses some; the assay was immunoSEQ multiplex PCR. From that table come the V and J calls and clone size; the DNA was used to work out D and trimming. The sample yields approximately 110,000 clones, about nine tenths seen once. Germline trimming cut 8 bases from V and 3 bases from J; bases unmatched to any gene: 8. Germline assignment: CDR1 MNHEY and CDR2 SVGAGI. CDR3 length equals 14 residues. Specimen: peripheral blood. This chain uses TRBV6-5 with TRBJ2-7, with 9 bases fitting TRBD1. The receptor was derived from a woman in her fifties or sixties with acute or convalescent COVID-19. The CDR3 region has the DNA TGTGCCAGCGCTATCACGGGACAGGGCTACGAGCAGTACTTC. The encoded protein is CASAITGQGYEQYF.